This record concerns one T cell receptor (beta chain) sequence. What it binds is unknown. This clone may be a read error of a much larger clone one base away. Additional DNA sequences in this sample encode the identical CDR3. This sample is drawn from a study of metastatic and nonmetastatic thyroid tumors. Overall study: The comparison covered peripheral blood and tumor or nodule tissue in malignant and benign thyroid patients.

Per the original methods: A distant-metastasis classifier for papillary thyroid cancer was built using CDR3 differences across clinicopathological groups. TCRdb re-clonotyped the PCR reads through MiXCR. The V and J calls shown here were made by TCRdb, not taken from the authors' results. This table holds some 93,000 clones, over 9.5% found once. Germline loops: CDR1 DFQATT, CDR2 SNEGSKA (reference sequence). This CDR3 has 15 residues. Ahead of thyroid surgery, no patient had received treatment of any kind. The study's findings and limits: Reports indicated that malignant thyroid tumors showed significantly higher TCR beta diversity than benign nodules did, in blood and tumor.

This chain links TRBV20-1 with TRBJ2-1; 7 nucleotides line up with TRBD2. The source material was blood. This TCR was recovered from a female donor with papillary thyroid cancer or a benign thyroid nodule (not recorded which). Some clones in this sample may be carry-over from other donors' samples. The CDR3 nucleotides read TGCAGCGCTAGAGATATGGGACTACGATACAATGAGCAGTTCTTC. Translated: CSARDMGLRYNEQFF.